These T cell receptor beta chains were read from a single sample in a study of beta chain features in type 1 diabetes. Sequenced by immunoSEQ multiplex PCR; TCRdb stores in-frame clones only, minus some. The sample contains some 370,000 clones, over 8.5% of which appear only once. Sequenced material: central memory CD4+ T cells from blood. These receptors were obtained from a man younger than 45 with type 1 diabetes. Both conserved end residues are part of each CDR3. A D gene is named only where the DNA matches it firmly. The size entry is marked missing in some rows and otherwise reads once, few, many or a size class.

CDR3 DNA	CDR3 protein	V gene	J gene	clone size	D gene
TGTGCCAGCAGTTTATTCGGGACGGGTAGCTACACCTTC	CASSLFGTGSYTF	TRBV27	TRBJ1-2	.	.
TGTGCCAGCAGCTTAGTTGCCGGGACAGGATGGGGTGAGCAGTTCTTC	CASSLVAGTGWGEQFF	TRBV7-2	TRBJ2-1	few	TRBD1
TGTGCCAGCAGCCAGCGACTCGGGGACTCCACTACGGATGAGCAGTTCTTC	CASSQRLGDSTTDEQFF	TRBV4-2	TRBJ2-1	few	.
TGTGCCAGTAGCCCGGACCGGTGGGCTGGGCAGCAGTACTTC	CASSPDRWAGQQYF	TRBV19	TRBJ2-7	.	.
TGCGCCAGCAGCCTGTTGGACAGGGAAGCAGCGAACTATGGCTACACCTTC	CASSLLDREAANYGYTF	TRBV5-1	TRBJ1-2	few	TRBD1
TGTGCCAGCAGCTTATACGGAGTTGAGCAGTTCTTC	CASSLYGVEQFF	TRBV7-9	TRBJ2-1	many	.
TGTGCCAGCACCAAGATGGGTCTTGACTACGAGCAGTACTTC	CASTKMGLDYEQYF	TRBV7-9	TRBJ2-7	many	.
TGTGCCACCCGACAGGGGTCCTACAATGAGCAGTTCTTC	CATRQGSYNEQFF	TRBV10-3	TRBJ2-1	many	TRBD1
TGTGCCATCAGTGTAGGTGGACAGGCTGTGGAGCAGTACTTC	CAISVGGQAVEQYF	TRBV10-3	TRBJ2-5	few	TRBD1
TGTGCCAGCAGCCCAACACTAAACACCGGGGAGCTGTTTTTT	CASSPTLNTGELFF	TRBV9	TRBJ2-2	few	.
TGTGCCTGGAGTGTACAGAGGGGGGTATTACCCGGGGAGCTGTTTTTT	CAWSVQRGVLPGELFF	TRBV30	TRBJ2-2	.	.
TGTGCCAGCAGCGTAGGGAGCGGAGGCACAGATACGCAGTATTTT	CASSVGSGGTDTQYF	TRBV9	TRBJ2-3	few	.
TGTGCCAGTAGCGGGACTGAGTCCTACAATGAGCAGTTCTTC	CASSGTESYNEQFF	TRBV19	TRBJ2-1	.	.
TGTGCCAGCAGTTTTACCCGGGACAGCTTCTATGGCTACACCTTC	CASSFTRDSFYGYTF	TRBV5-4	TRBJ1-2	few	TRBD1
TGTGCCAGCAGTACCCCGGGCGATAGAAACACTGAAGCTTTCTTT	CASSTPGDRNTEAFF	TRBV6-6	TRBJ1-1	few	.